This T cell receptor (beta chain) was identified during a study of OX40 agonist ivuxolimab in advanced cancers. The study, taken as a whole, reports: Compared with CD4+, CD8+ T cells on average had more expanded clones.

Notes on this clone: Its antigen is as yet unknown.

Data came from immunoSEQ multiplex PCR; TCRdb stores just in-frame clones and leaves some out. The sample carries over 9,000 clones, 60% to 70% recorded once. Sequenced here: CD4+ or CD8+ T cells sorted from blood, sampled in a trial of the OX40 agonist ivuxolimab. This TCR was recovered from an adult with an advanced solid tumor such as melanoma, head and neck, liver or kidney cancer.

The CDR3 here is CASSLNRAGANVLTF. The DNA of the CDR3 is TGTGCCAGCAGTTTGAACAGGGCTGGGGCCAACGTCCTGACTTTC. The V and J genes are TRBV28 and TRBJ2-6; possibly TRBD1 for D (6 bases). CDR3 size: 15 residues. The germline CDR1 and CDR2 sequences are MDHEN and SYDVKM. Deletions cut 3 bases from V and 2 bases from J, with 8 bases between.